One and the same sample provided the 29 T cell receptor beta chains below, sequenced in a study of vaccination and CD4 T cells after COVID-19. Treatment given: roughly ten-day PBMC culture with coronavirus spike peptide pools or control peptides (ViraFEST assay). Cultured CD4+ T-cell DNA underwent Oncomine TCR Beta short-read sequencing. TCRdb reprocessed the PCR reads with MiXCR, giving one entry per CDR3 protein. The table lists some 16,000 distinct CDR3 sequences, approximately 72% of them singletons. Antigens for these TCRs are unknown. This specimen consisted of CD4+ T cells from blood, cultured in vitro, obtained after SARS-CoV-2 vaccination. These TCRs come from a human donor who received a COVID-19 vaccine.

To note about this clonotype: Given a much more abundant clone one base away, this may be a read error. The CDR3 DNA is TGTGCCACCAGTGATTTACTCCGGGGTGTTAGCACAGATACGCAGTATTTT. It translates to CATSDLLRGVSTDTQYF. The J gene is TRBJ2-3, the V gene TRBV24-1; D perhaps matches TRBD2 (5 bases). This CDR3 is built from 17 residues. Germline V gene lookup returns CDR1 KGHDR and CDR2 SFDVKD. The germline V and J ends were trimmed by 1 base and 0 bases, with 13 bases remaining between them.

The V and J genes are TRBV6-1 and TRBJ2-7, with D maybe TRBD1 (5 bases). The germline V gene has CDR1 MNHNS and CDR2 SASEGT. CDR3 length: 13 amino acids. V lost 5 bases and J lost 0, with 8 bases in between. The CDR3 nucleotides are TGTGCCAGCAGTATCAGGGCCTCCTACGAGCAGTACTTC. This encodes CASSIRASYEQYF.

The chain joins TRBV2 to TRBJ1-1, with 8 nucleotides matching TRBD1. The ends lost 8 bases at V and 4 bases at J; junction bases unmatched: 9. Germline V gene lookup returns CDR1 SNHLY and CDR2 FYNNEI. The CDR3 covers 14 residues. CDR3 coding DNA: TGTGCCAGCGAAGGACAGGGACGTGGCACTGAAGCTTTCTTT. Protein sequence: CASEGQGRGTEAFF.

The V call is TRBV11-3, the J call TRBJ2-1; TRBD2 agrees at 10 bases. Germline V lookup: CDR1 SGHNT, CDR2 YENEEA. This CDR3 is built from 15 residues. Trimming cost V 0 bases and J 7 bases; bases outside gene matches: 3. CDR3 in amino acids: CASSLEAGGPNEQFF. The DNA for the CDR3 is TGTGCCAGCAGCTTAGAAGCGGGGGGGCCGAATGAGCAGTTCTTC. Variable domain in full (rest from reference TRBV11-3 and TRBJ2-1): EAGVVQSPRYKIIEKKQPVAFWCNPISGHNTLYWYLQNLGQGPELLIRYENEEAVDDSQLPKDRFSAERLKGVDSTLKIQPAELGDSAVYLCASSLEAGGPNEQFFGPGTRLTVL.

This clonotype appeared once. The chain combines TRBV5-1 with TRBJ2-5; maybe TRBD1 (5 bases). From germline, CDR1 is SGHRS and CDR2 YFSETQ. The CDR3 consists of 14 residues. V lost 0 bases and J lost 3, with 9 bases in between. The CDR3 here is CASSLAGMEETQYF. The CDR3 bases are TGCGCCAGCAGCTTGGCAGGGATGGAAGAGACCCAGTACTTC.

J is TRBJ1-6 and V is TRBV7-9; 11 bases match TRBD1. With 5 bases clipped from V and 7 bases from J, the junction kept 4 bases outside the gene matches. The length of the CDR3 is 15 residues. Per the germline V gene, CDR1 is SEHNR and CDR2 is FQNEAQ (reference sequence). The CDR3 region is CASSEGTGGNSPLHF. The CDR3 region has the DNA TGTGCCAGCAGCGAAGGGACAGGGGGGAATTCACCCCTCCACTTT.

The J gene is TRBJ2-1, the V gene TRBV5-1; no clear D. CDR1 is SGHRS and CDR2 is YFSETQ in the germline V gene. V shed 3 bases and J shed 8 bases, with 12 bases lying between them. This CDR3 has 13 amino acids. CDR3: CASSSNVVDEQFF. The CDR3 bases are TGCGCCAGCAGCTCCAACGTGGTGGATGAGCAGTTCTTC.

This rearrangement joins TRBV24-1 to TRBJ1-1, with D possibly TRBD1 on 5 matching bases. CDR3 size: 11 residues. The V end was cut by 5 bases, the J end by 7 bases, with 7 bases between. Germline loops: CDR1 KGHDR, CDR2 SFDVKD. The CDR3, as DNA: TGTGCCACCAGTGGTGGGGGTGAAGCTTTCTTT. Amino acid sequence: CATSGGGEAFF.

The count of this clonotype is one. This chain links TRBV5-6 with TRBJ2-5, with no clear D. CDR3 size: 12 residues. CDR1 and CDR2 from the germline V gene are SGHDT and YYEEEE. The V end was cut by 2 bases, the J end by 4 bases, with 6 bases between. The CDR3 loop is CASSFHRETQYF. The CDR3 nucleotides are TGTGCCAGCAGCTTCCATCGAGAGACCCAGTACTTC.

The chain uses TRBV19 and TRBJ1-5; D is uncertain. V lost 3 bases, J lost 4 bases, and 13 bases lay in between. The CDR3 extends over 15 amino acids. CDR1 and CDR2 from the germline V gene are LNHDA and SQIVND (reference sequence). CDR3 in amino acids: CASSMGKGGNQPQHF. CDR3 DNA sequence: TGTGCCAGTAGTATGGGAAAGGGCGGGAATCAGCCCCAGCATTTT.

Only a few counts were recorded for this clonotype. The chain employs TRBV12-3 or TRBV12-4 and TRBJ1-6, with 7 bases identical to TRBD1. V was pared by 5 bases and J by 0 bases, with 10 bases of the junction left unmatched. The CDR3 covers 18 residues. The CDR3 bases are TGTGCCAGCAGTCGGACAGGATTGAAAAGCTCCTATAATTCACCCCTCCACTTT. Encoded protein: CASSRTGLKSSYNSPLHF.

The V call is TRBV14, the J call TRBJ2-5; D ambiguous. The CDR3 is 11 residues long. CDR1 is SGHDN and CDR2 is FVKESK in the germline V gene. V lost 2 bases and J lost 4, with 2 bases in between. CDR3 in DNA: TGTGCCAGCAGCCAAAGAGAGACCCAGTACTTC. Encoded protein: CASSQRETQYF.

V is TRBV20-1 and J is TRBJ2-3; possibly TRBD1 or TRBD2 for D (5 bases each). The CDR3 is 14 amino acids. Germline V gene data show CDR1 as DFQATT and CDR2 as SNEGSKA (reference sequence). V was clipped by 5 bases and J by 10 bases, with 22 bases between them. The DNA for the CDR3 is TGCAGTGCTGGGACCCGGGCTTCCTCTTCCCCGCAGTATTTT. As protein: CSAGTRASSSPQYF.

J is TRBJ1-4 and V is TRBV24-1, with D perhaps TRBD1 (6 bases). V was clipped by 3 bases and J by 8 bases, with 15 bases between them. The CDR3 length is 15 residues. Germline V gene data show CDR1 as KGHDR and CDR2 as SFDVKD. The CDR3, as DNA: TGTGCCACCAGTGATCCGACAGGCCCCACGGAAAAACTGTTTTTT. It is translated as CATSDPTGPTEKLFF.

The genes are TRBV5-4 and TRBJ2-1, with 8 bases fitting TRBD2. The CDR3 totals 16 residues. From germline, CDR1 is SGHNT and CDR2 YYREEE (reference sequence). V was pared by 7 bases and J by 2 bases, with 11 bases of the junction left unmatched. This chain's CDR3 is CASAGHSGVTYNEQFF. CDR3 DNA: TGTGCCAGCGCTGGGCATAGCGGGGTCACCTACAATGAGCAGTTCTTC.

The J gene is TRBJ1-3, the V gene TRBV12-5; 7 bases are shared with TRBD1. Germline values: CDR1 LGHNT, CDR2 FRNRAP. Trimming at V came to 5 bases and at J to 0 bases, leaving 7 bases not matched to a gene. The CDR3 runs to 16 residues. CDR3 DNA sequence: TGTGCTAGTGGTCCGCCGGGACAGCACTCTGGAAACACCATATATTTT. Translated, it gives CASGPPGQHSGNTIYF.

This clonotype was observed a handful of times. The chain has TRBV7-2 and TRBJ1-1, with D unresolved. V lost 5 bases to trimming and J lost 0 bases, with 7 bases between them. The CDR3 is 13 residues long. Germline loops: CDR1 SGHTA, CDR2 FQGNSA. CDR3 DNA sequence: TGTGCCAGCAGCCGGACGGTGAACACTGAAGCTTTCTTT. Its translation: CASSRTVNTEAFF.

The chain couples TRBV7-9 to TRBJ1-6; 8 nucleotides line up with TRBD1. Trimming took 0 bases from V and 7 from J; bases not matched to a gene: 5. CDR1 is SEHNR and CDR2 is FQNEAQ in the germline V gene (reference sequence). The CDR3 sequence is 16 residues long. The chain's CDR3 is CASSLAQGQGNSPLHF. In DNA form, the CDR3 reads TGTGCCAGCAGCTTAGCCCAAGGACAGGGCAATTCACCCCTCCACTTT.

The chain carries TRBV27 and TRBJ1-2, with D perhaps matching TRBD1 (6 bases). V was shortened by 3 bases and J by 7 bases, with 12 bases between the two germline ends. This CDR3 spans 13 amino acids. In germline, CDR1 is MNHEY, CDR2 SMNVEV (reference sequence). The CDR3 DNA reads TGTGCCAGCAGTTTGGGGGGGGCAGCTGGCTACACCTTC. It specifies CASSLGGAAGYTF.

The chain recombines TRBV6-5 with TRBJ1-6, with a weak D call TRBD1 (5 bases). Germline V gene sequence: CDR1 MNHEY, CDR2 SVGAGI. The V and J ends lost 2 bases and 9 bases respectively, with 23 bases between them. CDR3 size: 18 residues. The CDR3 nucleotides are TGTGCCAGCAGTTACGGGCCAGGGCGGAGCGGGCTCCCTTCACCCCTCCACTTT. This gives the protein CASSYGPGRSGLPSPLHF.

The J gene is TRBJ1-1, the V gene TRBV15; D call uncertain. Germline values: CDR1 LNHNV, CDR2 YYDKDF (reference sequence). The CDR3 consists of 14 residues. Deletions cut 3 bases from V and 1 base from J, with 9 bases between. CDR3 amino acids: CATSSPSRNTEAFF. In DNA, the CDR3 is TGTGCCACCAGCAGTCCATCACGGAACACTGAAGCTTTCTTT.

The gene calls are TRBV29-1 and TRBJ1-1; D possibly corresponds to TRBD1 (5 bases). The CDR3 length is 13 residues. In germline, CDR1 is SQVTM, CDR2 ANQGSEA. V dropped 7 bases and J dropped 4 bases, with 16 bases sitting between them. This CDR3 reads CSGDSPRGTEAFF. CDR3 nucleotide sequence: TGCAGCGGCGACAGTCCGAGGGGCACTGAAGCTTTCTTT.

The V gene is TRBV21-1, the J gene TRBJ1-6; TRBD1, the table's D call, lacks a check against the DNA. TRBV21-1 is a known pseudogene. The CDR3 spans 15 residues. CDR3: CASSSNRGNNSPLHF. The CDR3 DNA follows: TGTGCCAGCAGCAGCAACAGGGGGAATAATTCACCCCTCCACTTT.

The chain carries TRBV30 and TRBJ2-5; 7 bases line up with TRBD2. Unmatched junction bases numbered 10, after V lost 1 base and J lost 8 bases. The CDR3 is made up of 14 amino acids. Germline CDR1 is GTSNPN and CDR2 is SVGIG (reference sequence). CDR3 in DNA: TGTGCCTGGAGTGCTCGGAAAGGGAGGGACACCCAGTACTTC. Its translation: CAWSARKGRDTQYF. Combining the CDR3 with reference TRBV30 and TRBJ2-5 gives the whole variable domain SQTIHQWPATLVQPVGSPLSLECTVEGTSNPNLYWYRQAAGRGLQLLFYSVGIGQISSEVPQNLSASRPQDRQFILSSKKLLLSDSGFYLCAWSARKGRDTQYFGPGTRLLVL.

This clonotype is a singleton in its sample. This chain joins TRBV11-3 and TRBJ1-6; no definite D call. V dropped 5 bases and J dropped 7 bases, with 9 bases sitting between them. This CDR3 comprises 13 residues. CDR1 SGHNT and CDR2 YENEEA come from the germline V gene. CDR3 sequence: CASSLGLNSPLHF. The CDR3 region has the DNA TGTGCCAGCAGCCTAGGGCTGAATTCACCCCTCCACTTT.

This clonotype came up once. V usage is TRBV7-9 and J usage is TRBJ2-5; D may be TRBD2 (5 bases). Germline V gives CDR1 SEHNR, CDR2 FQNEAQ (reference sequence). V lost 3 bases and J lost 7, with 9 bases in between. There are 12 residues in the CDR3. CDR3 coding DNA: TGTGCCAGCAGCTTCTCGGACTGGACCCAGTACTTC. Amino acid sequence: CASSFSDWTQYF. The variable domain in full, with the rest retrieved from reference TRBV7-9 and TRBJ2-5, is DTGVSQNPRHKITKRGQNVTFRCDPISEHNRLYWYRQTLGQGPEFLTYFQNEAQLEKSRLLSDRFSAERPKGSFSTLEIQRTEQGDSAMYLCASSFSDWTQYFGPGTRLLVL.

A few counts support this clonotype. The chain uses TRBV5-8 and TRBJ2-2; D might be TRBD1 (6 bases). The V end was cut by 1 base, the J end by 5 bases, with 15 bases between. Germline CDR1 is SGHTS and CDR2 is YDEGEE. This CDR3 is built from 16 residues. CDR3 nucleotide sequence: TGTGCCAGCAGCTTGTCGGGGCTGAGGGGGACCGGGGAGCTGTTTTTT. Translated: CASSLSGLRGTGELFF.

CDR3 loop: CSVIEGTGRLGYTF. The CDR3 nucleotides are TGCAGTGTAATCGAGGGGACAGGGAGGCTTGGCTACACCTTC. The chain recombines TRBV20-1 with TRBJ1-2; 9 bases map to TRBD1. The CDR3 consists of 14 residues. Germline assignment: CDR1 DFQATT and CDR2 SNEGSKA (reference sequence). J lost 7 bases, V lost 7 bases, and 13 bases had no gene match.

The CDR3 loop reads CASSLEGRANSPLHF. CDR3 bases: TGTGCCAGCAGCTTAGAGGGCCGGGCCAATTCACCCCTCCACTTT. The V call is TRBV11-3, the J call TRBJ1-6; D is undetermined. Trimming left V 0 bases short and J 7 bases short, with 10 bases between. Per germline, CDR1 SGHNT and CDR2 YENEEA. There are 15 residues in the CDR3. The full variable domain, completed using reference TRBV11-3 and TRBJ1-6, is EAGVVQSPRYKIIEKKQPVAFWCNPISGHNTLYWYLQNLGQGPELLIRYENEEAVDDSQLPKDRFSAERLKGVDSTLKIQPAELGDSAVYLCASSLEGRANSPLHFGNGTRLTVT.